This entry features one T cell receptor beta chain sequence. No cognate antigen has been identified for it. Base qualities are not at hand, and no much larger clone is one base apart. The receptor library was made with the immunoSEQ multiplex PCR assay. The multiplex PCR relied on a mix of 60 forward primers for TCR Vbeta segments and 13 reverse primers for TCR Jbeta segments. Amplification of the CDR3 region of rearranged TCR beta genes was performed with a multiplex PCR assay on genomic DNA. On the Illumina HiSeq System, the amplified TCR beta libraries were sequenced as 87-base-pair reads. The paper's data handling went like this. A later analysis counted approximately 84 million unique TCR beta chains across the 550 to 700 repertoires, and some 12 million of these chains were shared by at least two donors. To remove PCR and sequencing errors, raw reads were error-corrected and collapsed into unique sequences using a nearest-neighbor algorithm that merged closely related sequences. V, D and J gene segments were assigned by aligning CDR3 sequences to IMGT reference sequences. Each retained sequence needed at least a six-nucleotide match to both a V gene segment and a J gene segment. Rearrangements were called productive when the CDR3 lacked stop codons and stayed in frame with V and J; all others were non-productive. Following IMGT convention, CDR3 was defined as the stretch from the second conserved V-encoded cysteine up to the conserved J-encoded phenylalanine. In an earlier analysis of 550 to 650 of the donors, sequences lacking an unambiguous match to a single V gene segment were excluded. In an earlier analysis of several hundred of the donors, V segments were called functional above 56.7% productive rearrangements and were called segregating when the between-donor standard deviation exceeded 5%. A statistical classification framework was developed to diagnose cytomegalovirus status using the catalog of TCR beta chain sequences. A later analysis assigned V and J genes by comparing TCR nucleotide sequences with IMGT/GENE-DB human TR gene sequences. The TCRdist pipeline was used in a later analysis to assign CDR3 sequences and most-parsimonious VDJ recombination scenarios. In a later analysis, each TCR beta chain was defined by its CDR3 amino acid sequence together with its V-gene family, and reads without a unique V-gene family were excluded. As a way to deal with suspected cross-contamination and a sequencing artifact, a later analysis dropped approximately 590 nucleotide sequences that were highly shared and had low generation probability. In a later analysis, a clonal expansion index for each public chain was calculated from normalized within-repertoire ranks of inferred template counts. A later analysis computed generation probabilities with a VDJ recombination model fitted to out-of-frame rearrangements, and checked the results against IGoR. Hypergeometric tests were used in a later analysis to score TCR-TCR, TCR-HLA and TCR-CMV co-occurrence, with a repertoire-size bias correction applied to the TCR pairs. In a later analysis, false discovery rates were estimated by permuting HLA or CMV assignments 20 times. A later analysis grouped co-occurring TCRs with DBSCAN, adding TCRdist sequence similarity when clustering within HLA-allele-positive subsets. For co-occurrence clustering, repertoires with fewer than 30,000 or more than 120,000 public chains were excluded, along with four or five repertoires with anomalous nucleotide sharing. The clones in this table, taken by TCRdb from immuneACCESS, are in-frame only. Not every clone is retained; where verified, under half of the shortfall comes from an unresolved V gene, and the cause of the rest is unknown. Clonal size and the V and J genes are those of that table, whereas D and trimming came from the DNA. The sample contains roughly 100,000 clones, 76% of them found a single time. The ten largest clonotypes hold around 10% of the sample.

The data stem from a study of cytomegalovirus exposure and HLA in healthy donors (TCRdb year 2017). Notes on the research overall: According to an earlier analysis of 587 of the donors, about 179 million T cells yielded 120 million or so unique TCR beta sequences and 276 Gb of sequence data. The study used immunosequencing to profile the T cell repertoires of some 600 subjects and linked those repertoires to cytomegalovirus serostatus. Class I and class II HLA loci were covered by the typing at four-digit resolution. A later genetic analysis took genome-wide SNP genotypes for about 55% of the 666 donors and used that subset as a discovery cohort. Typing coverage differed by locus: A, B, C, DRB1 and DQB1 were typed in roughly 629-630 donors, DQA1 in roughly 510, DPA1 in some 610, and DPB1 in 450 to 490. Roughly 300 gigabases of sequencing data and 70 million to 100 million unique TCR sequences were included in an early release covering roughly 600 HLA-typed donors. Roughly 5 DR-DQ haplotypes were handled as single units for association and clustering because linkage in the cohort was strong. The study was designed to test whether signatures of past pathogen exposure could be identified by cataloging public T cell receptors. To predict cytomegalovirus infection status, the study brought together high-throughput TCR immunosequencing, statistical association of individual TCRs with disease status, and machine learning. Of the 300 to 500 genotyped donors, less than 85% were placed in the genetic ancestry cluster associated with self-reported Caucasian donors. A later analysis re-analyzed previously published TCR beta repertoires from several hundred donors and added high-resolution HLA genotyping to study TCR occurrence patterns. On average, around 240,000 unique TCR beta nucleotide sequences were sequenced per donor among a few hundred genotyped donors of the cohort, with about 17% of those sequences being non-productive. Alongside the repertoire data, information on donor age, sex, ethnicity and CMV serostatus was compiled. In addition to the first cohort of approximately 650 subjects, a separate validation cohort of over 90 different subjects was used. To decide whether each TCR beta V gene segment behaved as functional or pseudogenic, an earlier analysis of some 600 of the donors relied on high-throughput TCR beta sequencing. All discovery cohort repertoires had been generated using a single sequencing platform. Rather than drawing on any new phenotypic data, the later analysis identified candidate immune exposures from TCR beta sequences and the way those sequences occurred across donors. What the work shows at the level of the full study, not this receptor alone: Assigning TCR associations to individual alleles was difficult when HLA alleles, especially DR and DQ, strongly co-occurred. Cytomegalovirus status was reported to be diagnosed by the classifier with high specificity and sensitivity in both the original and validation cohorts. While some public TCRs were present in many individuals, most TCR sequences turned up only very rarely across donors. In vitro tests confirmed that a few of the cytomegalovirus-associated TCR beta chains recognize cytomegalovirus antigens. The cohort was sequenced for TCR beta chains only, and without alpha or paired-chain data the features that could be detected were limited. Over 15 rarely observed V segments, including chromosome 9 orphons, were excluded from the earlier analysis of almost 600 of the donors because counts were too low. A later analysis associated about 17,000 TCR beta sequences with specific HLA alleles at a false discovery rate of 0.05. Some IMGT-functional V segments, including TRBV6-2 and TRBV6-3, could not be distinguished by the 87-base-pair reads and were therefore excluded. Because HLA typing was missing for some donors at each locus, association tests included only the typed subset. Several of the top co-occurrence clusters appeared to be linked to parvovirus B19, influenza, CMV and Epstein-Barr virus, according to a later analysis. A later genetic analysis associated a missense DCLRE1C variant with V-gene and J-gene trimming of TCR beta chains, and an independent cohort replicated the association. In an earlier analysis of around 600 of the donors, most TCR beta V segments were observed in productive rearrangements about 87% or about 30% of the time, broadly matching IMGT annotations. The study listed over 150 TCR beta chains as associated with cytomegalovirus. The authors suggested that the approach could potentially be generalized to other disease states and immunological phenotypes. CMV serostatus was the only immune exposure information available for the cohort. A group of highly shared sequence variants was considered likely to be a technical artifact of the sequencing pipeline. Most CMV-associated TCR beta chains appeared to be HLA-restricted in a later analysis, and the HLA associations seemed to be driven largely by CMV exposure. A later analysis found that HLA-associated TCR beta chains were more clonally expanded and had lower generation probabilities than equally common non-associated chains. Presence/absence analyses assumed roughly uniform sequencing depth across donors, an assumption that may not hold. A further reported finding was that TCR beta sequences accurately predicted the HLA-A and HLA-B alleles for most subjects in the first cohort. In a later analysis, TCR association rates were found to vary across HLA loci, with the most associated TCRs seen for DRB1 alleles and the fewest for HLA-C alleles. Linkage disequilibrium might explain the correlated functional status among segregating V segments, but an unknown experimental factor could not be excluded. A later genetic analysis reported fewer N-insertions in productive TCRs among donors in an Asian-associated ancestry cluster than the roughly 700-donor mean.

The cohort comprised hundreds of healthy bone marrow donors. Cohort members were all nominally healthy when sampled, although unrecorded immune exposures were likely present. The donor tested CMV seropositive and was one of the 289 seropositive cohort members. Each donor provided a peripheral blood sample, and peripheral blood mononuclear cells were used for TCR beta sequencing. The Qiagen DNeasy Blood Extraction Kit was used to extract genomic DNA from the blood cell samples. From V the trimming removes 6 bases and from J it removes 4 bases, while the gene matches leave 2 bases of the junction unaccounted for. From a lookup of the germline V gene (reference sequence), CDR1 and CDR2 are MNHEY and SMNVEV. The CDR3 has 15 amino acids, counting the end cysteine and phenylalanine. Just the 45-base CDR3 DNA is kept, in frame starting at base 1.

This chain joins TRBV27 to TRBJ2-2; 13 middle bases align to TRBD2. Sample: PBMCs. The clonotype originates from a woman aged 18-29 years in good health and CMV-seropositive. The nucleotides are TGTGCCAGCAGCACTAGCGGGAGGGCCACCGGGGAGCTGTTTTTT. It codes for CASSTSGRATGELFF.